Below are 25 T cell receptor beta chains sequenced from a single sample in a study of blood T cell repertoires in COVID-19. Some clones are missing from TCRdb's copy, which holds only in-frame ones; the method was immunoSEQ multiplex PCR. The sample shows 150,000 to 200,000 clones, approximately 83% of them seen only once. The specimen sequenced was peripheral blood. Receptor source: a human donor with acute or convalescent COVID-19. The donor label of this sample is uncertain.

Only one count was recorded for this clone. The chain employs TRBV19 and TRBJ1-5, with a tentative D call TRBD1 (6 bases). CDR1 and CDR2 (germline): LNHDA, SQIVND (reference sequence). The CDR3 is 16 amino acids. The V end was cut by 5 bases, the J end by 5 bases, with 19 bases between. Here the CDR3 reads CASSPPGRGGHQPQHF. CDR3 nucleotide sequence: TGTGCCAGTAGTCCCCCGGGCAGGGGTGGCCATCAGCCCCAGCATTTT.

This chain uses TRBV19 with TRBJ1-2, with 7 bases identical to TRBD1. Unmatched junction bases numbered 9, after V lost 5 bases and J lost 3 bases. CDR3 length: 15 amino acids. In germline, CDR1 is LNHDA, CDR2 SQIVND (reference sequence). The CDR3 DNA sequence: TGTGCCAGTAGTCAAAAGGGGCAGGGGGACTATGGCTACACCTTC. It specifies CASSQKGQGDYGYTF.

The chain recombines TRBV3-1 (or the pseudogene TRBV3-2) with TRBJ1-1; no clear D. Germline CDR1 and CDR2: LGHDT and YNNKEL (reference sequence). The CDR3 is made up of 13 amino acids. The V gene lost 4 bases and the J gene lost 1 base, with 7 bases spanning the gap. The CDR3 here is CASSLQSNTEAFF. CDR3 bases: TGTGCCAGCAGCCTACAGTCGAACACTGAAGCTTTCTTT.

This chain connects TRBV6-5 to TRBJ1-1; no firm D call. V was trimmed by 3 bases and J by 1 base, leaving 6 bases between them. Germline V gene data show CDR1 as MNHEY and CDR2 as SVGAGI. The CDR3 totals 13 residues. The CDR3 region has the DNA TGTGCCAGCAGTTATGTAGAGAACACTGAAGCTTTCTTT. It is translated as CASSYVENTEAFF.

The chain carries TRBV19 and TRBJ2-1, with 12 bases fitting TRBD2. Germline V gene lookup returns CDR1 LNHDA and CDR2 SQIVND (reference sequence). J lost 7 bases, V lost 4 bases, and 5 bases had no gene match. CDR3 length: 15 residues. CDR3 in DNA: TGTGCCAGTAGTACCCCCCTAGCGGGGGGGAATGAGCAGTTCTTC. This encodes CASSTPLAGGNEQFF. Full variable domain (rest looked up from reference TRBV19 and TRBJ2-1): DGGITQSPKYLFRKEGQNVTLSCEQNLNHDAMYWYRQDPGQGLRLIYYSQIVNDFQKGDIAEGYSVSREKKESFPLTVTSAQKNPTAFYLCASSTPLAGGNEQFFGPGTRLTVL.

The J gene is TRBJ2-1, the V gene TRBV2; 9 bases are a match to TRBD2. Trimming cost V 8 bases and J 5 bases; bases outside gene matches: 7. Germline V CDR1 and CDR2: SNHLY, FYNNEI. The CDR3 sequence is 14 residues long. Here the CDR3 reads CASGRRGGDNEQFF. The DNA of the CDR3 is TGTGCCAGCGGTCGGCGCGGGGGGGACAATGAGCAGTTCTTC.

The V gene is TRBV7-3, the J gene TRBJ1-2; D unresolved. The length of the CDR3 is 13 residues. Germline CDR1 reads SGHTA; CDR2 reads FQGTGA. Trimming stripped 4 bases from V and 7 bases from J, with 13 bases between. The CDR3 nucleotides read TGTGCCAGCAGCTCCGCAGGAGGGAGTGGCTACACCTTC. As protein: CASSSAGGSGYTF.

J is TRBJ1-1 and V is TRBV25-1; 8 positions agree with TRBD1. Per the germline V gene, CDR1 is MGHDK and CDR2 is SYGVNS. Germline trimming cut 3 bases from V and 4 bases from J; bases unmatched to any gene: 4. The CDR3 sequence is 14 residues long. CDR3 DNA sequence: TGTGCCAGCAGTGATCGCACAGGGGGCACTGAAGCTTTCTTT. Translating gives CASSDRTGGTEAFF.

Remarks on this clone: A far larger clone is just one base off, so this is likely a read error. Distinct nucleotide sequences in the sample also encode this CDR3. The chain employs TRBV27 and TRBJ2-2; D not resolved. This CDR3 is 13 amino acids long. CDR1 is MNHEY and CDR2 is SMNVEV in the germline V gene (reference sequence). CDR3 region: CATSPYATGELFF. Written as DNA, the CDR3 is TGTGCCACCAGTCCATACGCGACCGGGGAGCTGTTTTTT.

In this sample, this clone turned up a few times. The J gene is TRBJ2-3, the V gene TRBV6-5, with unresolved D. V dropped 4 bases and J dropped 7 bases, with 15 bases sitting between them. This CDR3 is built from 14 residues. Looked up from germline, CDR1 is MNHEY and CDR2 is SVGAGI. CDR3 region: CASSSFGAPNTQYF. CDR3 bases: TGTGCCAGCAGTTCTTTCGGAGCACCTAATACGCAGTATTTT.

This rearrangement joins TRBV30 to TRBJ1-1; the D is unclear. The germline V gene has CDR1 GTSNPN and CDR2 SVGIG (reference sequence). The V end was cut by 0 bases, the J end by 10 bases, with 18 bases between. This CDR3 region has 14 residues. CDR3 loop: CAWSVGGGFPRAFF. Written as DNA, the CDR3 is TGTGCCTGGAGTGTTGGAGGAGGTTTCCCTCGAGCTTTCTTT.

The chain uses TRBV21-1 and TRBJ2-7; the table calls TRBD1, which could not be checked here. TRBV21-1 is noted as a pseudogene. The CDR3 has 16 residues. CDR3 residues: CASRNSDRPPAYEQYF. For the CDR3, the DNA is TGTGCCAGCAGAAACTCAGACAGGCCCCCCGCCTACGAGCAGTACTTC.

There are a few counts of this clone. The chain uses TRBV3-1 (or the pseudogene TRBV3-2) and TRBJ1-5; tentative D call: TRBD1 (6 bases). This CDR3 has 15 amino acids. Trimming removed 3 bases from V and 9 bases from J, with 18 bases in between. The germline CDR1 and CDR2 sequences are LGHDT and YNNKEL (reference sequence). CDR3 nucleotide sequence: TGTGCCAGCAGCCAGGACAGCGCCTTTGCAGGGCCCCAGCATTTT. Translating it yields CASSQDSAFAGPQHF.

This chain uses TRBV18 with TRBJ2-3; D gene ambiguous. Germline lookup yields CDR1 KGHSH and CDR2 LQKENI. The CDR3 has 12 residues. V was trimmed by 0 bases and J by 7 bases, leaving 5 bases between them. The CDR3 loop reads CASSPPPYTQYF. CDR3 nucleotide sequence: TGTGCCAGCTCACCACCTCCTTATACGCAGTATTTT.

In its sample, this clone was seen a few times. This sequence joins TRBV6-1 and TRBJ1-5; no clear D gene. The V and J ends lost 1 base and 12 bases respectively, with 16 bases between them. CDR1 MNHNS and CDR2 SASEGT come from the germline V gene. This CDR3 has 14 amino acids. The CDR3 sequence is CASSEGSPRLGQHF. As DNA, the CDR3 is TGTGCCAGCAGTGAAGGGTCACCCCGCCTAGGCCAGCATTTT.

The CDR3 is CASGDTSYEQYF. The CDR3 bases are TGTGCCAGCGGGGACACCTCCTACGAGCAGTACTTC. The genes are TRBV28 and TRBJ2-7, with D maybe TRBD1 (6 bases). Germline V CDR1 and CDR2: MDHEN, SYDVKM. V was cut by 8 bases and J by 0 bases, with 8 bases left in between. This CDR3 contains 12 residues.

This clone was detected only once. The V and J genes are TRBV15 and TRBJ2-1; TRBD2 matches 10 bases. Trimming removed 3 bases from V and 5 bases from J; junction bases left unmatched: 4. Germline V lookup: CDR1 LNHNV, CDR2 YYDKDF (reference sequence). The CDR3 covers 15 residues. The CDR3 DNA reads TGTGCCACCAGCAGGAGGACTAGCGGTAACAATGAGCAGTTCTTC. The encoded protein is CATSRRTSGNNEQFF.

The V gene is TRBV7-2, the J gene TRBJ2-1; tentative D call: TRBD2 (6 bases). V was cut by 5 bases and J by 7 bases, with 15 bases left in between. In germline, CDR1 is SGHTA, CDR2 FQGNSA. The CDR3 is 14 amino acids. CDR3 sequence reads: CASSPPGTANEQFF. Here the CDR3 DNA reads TGTGCCAGCAGCCCTCCCGGGACTGCGAATGAGCAGTTCTTC.

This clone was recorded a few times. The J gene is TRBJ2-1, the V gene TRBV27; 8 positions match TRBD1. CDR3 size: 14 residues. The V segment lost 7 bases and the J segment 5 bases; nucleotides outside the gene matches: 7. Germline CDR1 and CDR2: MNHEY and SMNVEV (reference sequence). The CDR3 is CASKGQGGNNEQFF. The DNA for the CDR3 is TGTGCCAGCAAAGGACAGGGAGGAAACAATGAGCAGTTCTTC.

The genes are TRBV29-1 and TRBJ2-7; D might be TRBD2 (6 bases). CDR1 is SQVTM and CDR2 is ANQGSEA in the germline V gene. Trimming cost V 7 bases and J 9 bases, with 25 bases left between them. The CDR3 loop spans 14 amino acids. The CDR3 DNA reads TGCAGCGCCGACCCGGGAACCTTCGGGGGAGTGCAGTACTTC. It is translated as CSADPGTFGGVQYF.

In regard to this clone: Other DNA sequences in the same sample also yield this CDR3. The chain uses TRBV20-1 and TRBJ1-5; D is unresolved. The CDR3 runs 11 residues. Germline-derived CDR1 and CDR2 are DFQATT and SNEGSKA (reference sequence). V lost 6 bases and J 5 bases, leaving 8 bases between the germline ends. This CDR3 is CSASPDQPQHF. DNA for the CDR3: TGCAGTGCGTCCCCCGATCAGCCCCAGCATTTT.

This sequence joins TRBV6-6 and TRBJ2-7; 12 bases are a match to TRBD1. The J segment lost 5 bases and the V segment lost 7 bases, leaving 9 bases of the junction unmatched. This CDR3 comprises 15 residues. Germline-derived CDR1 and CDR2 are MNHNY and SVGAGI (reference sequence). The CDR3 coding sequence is TGTGCCAGCACCCCGGCCGGGACAGGGGGCCACGAGCAGTACTTC. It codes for CASTPAGTGGHEQYF.

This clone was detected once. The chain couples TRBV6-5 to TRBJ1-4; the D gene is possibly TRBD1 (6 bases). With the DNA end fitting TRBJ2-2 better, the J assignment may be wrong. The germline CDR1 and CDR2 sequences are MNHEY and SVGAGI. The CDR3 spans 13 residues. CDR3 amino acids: CASSGRRDTELFF. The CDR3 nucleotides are TGTGCCAGCAGCGGCCGCCGGGACACGGAGCTGTTTTTT.

The CDR3 protein is CASSYKRSEAFF. The CDR3, as DNA: TGTGCCAGCAGTTACAAGCGATCTGAAGCTTTCTTT. V gene TRBV6-2 or TRBV6-3 combines with J gene TRBJ1-1; the D is unclear. Looked up from germline, CDR1 is MNHEY and CDR2 is SVGEGT. The CDR3 is 12 residues long. V was trimmed by 2 bases and J by 6 bases, leaving 7 bases between them.

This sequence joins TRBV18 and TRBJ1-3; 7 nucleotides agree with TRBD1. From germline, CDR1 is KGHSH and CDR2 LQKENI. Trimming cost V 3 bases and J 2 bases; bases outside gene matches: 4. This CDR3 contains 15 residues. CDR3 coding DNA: TGTGCCAGCTCACCGGCGACAGGGCCTGGAAACACCATATATTTT. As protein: CASSPATGPGNTIYF.